A selection of T cell receptor beta chains follows, all from one sample in a study of blood T cell repertoires in COVID-19. Clones were read by immunoSEQ multiplex PCR, and TCRdb kept only the in-frame ones, dropping some. The sample comprises around 250,000 clones, 70% to 90% of which are singletons, and under 2.5% rests with the top ten. Sequencing was performed on PBMCs or T cells enriched from blood (not recorded which). All receptors come from a woman in her fifties or sixties who had recovered from COVID-19. CDR3s include the opening cysteine and the closing phenylalanine or tryptophan. Fields, in order: J gene, V gene, clone size, D gene, CDR3 protein, CDR3 DNA. D genes are given only for firm matches. Size tells how often a clone was seen (once, few, many) or the class of an expanded clone, and some rows leave it out.

J gene: TRBJ2-3; V gene: TRBV27; clone size: NA; D gene: NA; CDR3 protein: CASRRDGTDTQYF; CDR3 DNA: TGTGCCAGCAGGAGGGATGGCACAGATACGCAGTATTTT
J gene: TRBJ1-6; V gene: TRBV28; clone size: NA; D gene: TRBD1; CDR3 protein: CASSLNRGYNSPLHF; CDR3 DNA: TGTGCCAGCAGTTTAAACAGGGGCTATAATTCACCCCTCCACTTT
J gene: TRBJ2-5; V gene: TRBV18; clone size: NA; D gene: NA; CDR3 protein: CASSPQETQYF; CDR3 DNA: TGTGCCAGCTCCCCGCAAGAGACCCAGTACTTC
J gene: TRBJ2-5; V gene: TRBV14; clone size: NA; D gene: TRBD2; CDR3 protein: CASSQSSGLAGIEGTQYF; CDR3 DNA: TGTGCCAGCAGCCAGTCTTCTGGACTAGCGGGTATAGAAGGGACCCAGTACTTC
J gene: TRBJ1-3; V gene: TRBV19; clone size: NA; D gene: TRBD1; CDR3 protein: CASSLTGMGQGVGNTIYF; CDR3 DNA: TGTGCCAGTAGTCTCACCGGAATGGGACAGGGTGTTGGAAACACCATATATTTT
J gene: TRBJ2-7; V gene: TRBV15; clone size: NA; D gene: NA; CDR3 protein: CATSRDRRGLDEQYF; CDR3 DNA: TGTGCCACCAGCAGAGATAGGAGGGGGCTAGACGAGCAGTACTTC
J gene: TRBJ1-6; V gene: TRBV5-1; clone size: once; D gene: NA; CDR3 protein: CASSSQGGNSPLHF; CDR3 DNA: TGCGCCAGCAGCTCCCAGGGTGGTAATTCACCCCTCCACTTT
J gene: TRBJ1-2; V gene: TRBV10-3; clone size: NA; D gene: TRBD1; CDR3 protein: CAISVDRGNGYTF; CDR3 DNA: TGTGCCATCAGTGTCGACAGGGGCAATGGCTACACCTTC
J gene: TRBJ2-7; V gene: TRBV18; clone size: NA; D gene: TRBD1; CDR3 protein: CASSPTGGYEQYF; CDR3 DNA: TGTGCCAGCTCTCCGACAGGGGGGTACGAGCAGTACTTC
J gene: TRBJ1-5; V gene: TRBV5-1; clone size: once; D gene: NA; CDR3 protein: CASSLEDRNQPQHF; CDR3 DNA: TGCGCCAGCAGCTTGGAGGACAGAAATCAGCCCCAGCATTTT
J gene: TRBJ1-1; V gene: TRBV19; clone size: NA; D gene: TRBD1; CDR3 protein: CASSIGGTGGNTEAFF; CDR3 DNA: TGTGCCAGTAGTATAGGAGGGACAGGGGGGAACACTGAAGCTTTCTTT
J gene: TRBJ2-1; V gene: TRBV5-1; clone size: NA; D gene: TRBD1; CDR3 protein: CATRDRGRVGDEQFF; CDR3 DNA: TGCGCCACCAGGGACAGGGGGCGGGTCGGCGATGAGCAGTTCTTC
J gene: TRBJ2-5; V gene: TRBV4-1; clone size: few; D gene: TRBD1; CDR3 protein: CASSQIGTGGETQYF; CDR3 DNA: TGCGCCAGCAGCCAAATCGGGACAGGTGGTGAGACCCAGTACTTC
J gene: TRBJ2-1; V gene: TRBV9; clone size: NA; D gene: TRBD2; CDR3 protein: CASSLLAGGMDEQFF; CDR3 DNA: TGTGCCAGCAGCCTCTTAGCGGGAGGGATGGATGAGCAGTTCTTC
J gene: TRBJ2-2; V gene: TRBV7-2; clone size: NA; D gene: TRBD1; CDR3 protein: CASSTLQGAAGELFF; CDR3 DNA: TGTGCCAGCAGCACGCTACAGGGGGCAGCCGGGGAGCTGTTTTTT
J gene: TRBJ1-1; V gene: TRBV4-1; clone size: few; D gene: NA; CDR3 protein: CASSRGQGSLNTEAFF; CDR3 DNA: TGCGCCAGCAGCCGCGGGCAAGGGTCCCTGAACACTGAAGCTTTCTTT
J gene: TRBJ2-5; V gene: TRBV7-9; clone size: NA; D gene: TRBD2; CDR3 protein: CASSYSGRRQETQYF; CDR3 DNA: TGTGCCAGCAGCTATAGCGGGAGACGACAAGAGACCCAGTACTTC
J gene: TRBJ1-5; V gene: TRBV10-3; clone size: few; D gene: NA; CDR3 protein: CAISESAGVGQPQHF; CDR3 DNA: TGTGCCATCAGTGAGTCGGCAGGGGTCGGTCAGCCCCAGCATTTT
J gene: TRBJ1-2; V gene: TRBV5-5; clone size: NA; D gene: NA; CDR3 protein: CASSLAGETNYGYTF; CDR3 DNA: TGTGCCAGCAGCTTAGCGGGGGAGACTAACTATGGCTACACCTTC
J gene: TRBJ2-1; V gene: TRBV9; clone size: NA; D gene: NA; CDR3 protein: CASSVDPRGNEQFF; CDR3 DNA: TGTGCCAGCAGCGTAGACCCCAGGGGAAATGAGCAGTTCTTC
J gene: TRBJ2-1; V gene: TRBV7-3; clone size: NA; D gene: NA; CDR3 protein: CASSVDSSYNEQFF; CDR3 DNA: TGTGCCAGCAGTGTGGACAGCTCCTACAATGAGCAGTTCTTC
J gene: TRBJ2-1; V gene: TRBV11-2; clone size: NA; D gene: NA; CDR3 protein: CASSLDPYEQFF; CDR3 DNA: TGTGCCAGCAGCTTAGATCCCTATGAGCAGTTCTTC
J gene: TRBJ1-5; V gene: TRBV27; clone size: NA; D gene: TRBD1; CDR3 protein: CASRIAGTGTSNQPQHF; CDR3 DNA: TGTGCCAGCAGAATTGCCGGGACAGGGACTAGCAATCAGCCCCAGCATTTT
J gene: TRBJ1-1; V gene: TRBV12-3/TRBV12-4; clone size: NA; D gene: NA; CDR3 protein: CASSLVQGTEAFF; CDR3 DNA: TGTGCCAGCAGTTTAGTCCAGGGAACTGAAGCTTTCTTT
J gene: TRBJ1-2; V gene: TRBV27; clone size: NA; D gene: NA; CDR3 protein: CASSLSTSGYRYGYTF; CDR3 DNA: TGTGCCAGCAGTTTATCAACTTCGGGGTACCGCTATGGCTACACCTTC
J gene: TRBJ1-2; V gene: TRBV9; clone size: NA; D gene: TRBD1; CDR3 protein: CASSVPGQTPGGYTF; CDR3 DNA: TGTGCCAGCAGCGTACCGGGACAGACCCCGGGTGGCTACACCTTC
J gene: TRBJ1-1; V gene: TRBV19; clone size: once; D gene: NA; CDR3 protein: CASLGTFGNTEAFF; CDR3 DNA: TGTGCCAGCCTGGGGACTTTCGGGAACACTGAAGCTTTCTTT
J gene: TRBJ2-6; V gene: TRBV30; clone size: NA; D gene: NA; CDR3 protein: CAWRNPKHAGKLAGANVLTF; CDR3 DNA: TGTGCCTGGAGAAACCCCAAACATGCAGGGAAGCTGGCTGGGGCCAACGTCCTGACTTTC
J gene: TRBJ2-1; V gene: TRBV19; clone size: NA; D gene: TRBD2; CDR3 protein: CASSRAGAPYNEQFF; CDR3 DNA: TGTGCCAGTAGTAGAGCGGGAGCTCCCTACAATGAGCAGTTCTTC
J gene: TRBJ2-1; V gene: TRBV15; clone size: NA; D gene: TRBD2; CDR3 protein: CATSRDLAGGGNEQFF; CDR3 DNA: TGTGCCACCAGCAGAGATTTAGCGGGAGGCGGCAATGAGCAGTTCTTC
J gene: TRBJ1-4; V gene: TRBV25-1; clone size: NA; D gene: NA; CDR3 protein: CASSGPLGRLDNEKLFF; CDR3 DNA: TGTGCCAGCAGTGGACCTTTAGGCAGGCTCGATAATGAAAAACTGTTTTTT
J gene: TRBJ2-1; V gene: TRBV5-1; clone size: NA; D gene: TRBD2; CDR3 protein: CASNVAGGQYNEQFF; CDR3 DNA: TGCGCCAGCAACGTAGCGGGAGGGCAATACAATGAGCAGTTCTTC
J gene: TRBJ1-4; V gene: TRBV11-2; clone size: NA; D gene: TRBD1; CDR3 protein: CASSLGGTGGGELFF; CDR3 DNA: TGTGCCAGCAGCTTAGGTGGGACAGGGGGAGGCGAGCTGTTTTTT
J gene: TRBJ1-4; V gene: TRBV28; clone size: NA; D gene: NA; CDR3 protein: CASRPPGDGEKLFF; CDR3 DNA: TGTGCCAGCCGACCCCCGGGGGATGGTGAAAAACTGTTTTTT
J gene: TRBJ2-3; V gene: TRBV5-1; clone size: NA; D gene: TRBD2; CDR3 protein: CASSFVSGVRTDTQYF; CDR3 DNA: TGCGCCAGCAGCTTTGTCAGCGGGGTTCGCACAGATACGCAGTATTTT
J gene: TRBJ1-1; V gene: TRBV11-1; clone size: NA; D gene: TRBD1; CDR3 protein: CASSPDRDTEAFF; CDR3 DNA: TGTGCCAGCAGCCCGGACAGGGACACTGAAGCTTTCTTT
J gene: TRBJ2-2; V gene: TRBV5-5; clone size: once; D gene: NA; CDR3 protein: CASSLAWQDTGELFF; CDR3 DNA: TGTGCCAGCAGCTTGGCCTGGCAGGACACCGGGGAGCTGTTTTTT
J gene: TRBJ2-2; V gene: TRBV12-2; clone size: NA; D gene: NA; CDR3 protein: CASRPHRAGELFF; CDR3 DNA: TGTGCAAGTCGCCCTCATCGGGCCGGGGAGCTGTTTTTT
J gene: TRBJ2-5; V gene: TRBV25-1; clone size: NA; D gene: NA; CDR3 protein: CASSELGAGETQYF; CDR3 DNA: TGTGCCAGCAGTGAATTGGGGGCGGGTGAGACCCAGTACTTC
J gene: TRBJ2-3; V gene: TRBV10-1; clone size: NA; D gene: NA; CDR3 protein: CASSEVRQGMEFADTQYF; CDR3 DNA: TGCGCCAGCAGTGAGGTAAGGCAGGGGATGGAGTTTGCAGATACGCAGTATTTT
J gene: TRBJ2-3; V gene: TRBV5-1; clone size: once; D gene: TRBD2; CDR3 protein: CASSLTSGRGLTSTDTQYF; CDR3 DNA: TGCGCCAGCAGCTTGACTAGCGGGAGAGGTTTGACTAGCACAGATACGCAGTATTTT
J gene: TRBJ2-2; V gene: TRBV5-4; clone size: NA; D gene: TRBD2; CDR3 protein: CASSIMRTSGRAAGELFF; CDR3 DNA: TGTGCCAGCAGCATAATGCGGACTAGCGGGAGGGCCGCCGGGGAGCTGTTTTTT
J gene: TRBJ2-1; V gene: TRBV29-1; clone size: once; D gene: TRBD2; CDR3 protein: CSVKAGGPRDYNEQFF; CDR3 DNA: TGCAGCGTTAAGGCGGGAGGGCCACGCGATTACAATGAGCAGTTCTTC
J gene: TRBJ2-2; V gene: TRBV28; clone size: NA; D gene: TRBD2; CDR3 protein: CASSFPAGGREELFF; CDR3 DNA: TGTGCCAGCAGTTTCCCCGCGGGGGGTAGGGAGGAGCTGTTTTTT
J gene: TRBJ2-5; V gene: TRBV12-1; clone size: NA; D gene: NA; CDR3 protein: CASSHSTLLAGGKETQYF; CDR3 DNA: TGTGCCAGCAGCCATAGTACTTTACTAGCGGGAGGTAAGGAGACCCAGTACTTC
J gene: TRBJ1-1; V gene: TRBV6-5; clone size: NA; D gene: NA; CDR3 protein: CASSYSRKGRTEAFF; CDR3 DNA: TGTGCCAGCAGTTACTCGAGGAAAGGGAGAACTGAAGCTTTCTTT
J gene: TRBJ2-7; V gene: TRBV13; clone size: once; D gene: NA; CDR3 protein: CASSSRVAPDPYEQYF; CDR3 DNA: TGTGCCAGCAGCTCCCGTGTGGCACCAGATCCTTACGAGCAGTACTTC
J gene: TRBJ1-2; V gene: TRBV5-1; clone size: NA; D gene: NA; CDR3 protein: CASSLRQDYGYTF; CDR3 DNA: TGCGCCAGCAGCTTGAGGCAGGACTATGGCTACACCTTC
J gene: TRBJ1-2; V gene: TRBV5-1; clone size: NA; D gene: TRBD1; CDR3 protein: CASSSGTGKQNYGYTF; CDR3 DNA: TGCGCCAGCAGCTCTGGGACAGGGAAACAAAACTATGGCTACACCTTC
J gene: TRBJ2-7; V gene: TRBV10-3; clone size: NA; D gene: TRBD1; CDR3 protein: CAISRRDRENEQYF; CDR3 DNA: TGTGCCATCAGCCGCCGGGACAGGGAGAACGAGCAGTACTTC
J gene: TRBJ1-1; V gene: TRBV6-1; clone size: NA; D gene: NA; CDR3 protein: CASSEDRPEAFF; CDR3 DNA: TGTGCCAGCAGTGAAGACAGGCCGGAAGCTTTCTTT
J gene: TRBJ2-5; V gene: TRBV7-3; clone size: NA; D gene: NA; CDR3 protein: CASSPQGLAQETQYF; CDR3 DNA: TGTGCCAGCAGCCCCCAAGGGCTAGCGCAAGAGACCCAGTACTTC
J gene: TRBJ2-6; V gene: TRBV25-1; clone size: NA; D gene: NA; CDR3 protein: CASGARESSGANVLTF; CDR3 DNA: TGTGCCAGCGGGGCGCGAGAGAGCTCTGGGGCCAACGTCCTGACTTTC
J gene: TRBJ2-3; V gene: TRBV11-3; clone size: NA; D gene: TRBD1; CDR3 protein: CASSIGLDRFSDTQYF; CDR3 DNA: TGTGCCAGCAGCATCGGACTGGACAGGTTTTCAGATACGCAGTATTTT